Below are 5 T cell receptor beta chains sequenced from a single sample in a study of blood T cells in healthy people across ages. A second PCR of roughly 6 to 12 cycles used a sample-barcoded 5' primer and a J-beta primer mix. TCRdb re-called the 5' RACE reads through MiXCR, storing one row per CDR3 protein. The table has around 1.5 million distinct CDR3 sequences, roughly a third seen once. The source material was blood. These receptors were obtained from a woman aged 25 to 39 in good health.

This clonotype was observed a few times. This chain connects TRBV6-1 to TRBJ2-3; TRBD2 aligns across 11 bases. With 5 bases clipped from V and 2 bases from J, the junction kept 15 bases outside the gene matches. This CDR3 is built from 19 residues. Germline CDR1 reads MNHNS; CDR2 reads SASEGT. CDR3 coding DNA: TGTGCCAGCAGTCGATCATTAGCGGGAGGGCCAAAGCCCACAGATACGCAGTATTTT. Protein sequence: CASSRSLAGGPKPTDTQYF.

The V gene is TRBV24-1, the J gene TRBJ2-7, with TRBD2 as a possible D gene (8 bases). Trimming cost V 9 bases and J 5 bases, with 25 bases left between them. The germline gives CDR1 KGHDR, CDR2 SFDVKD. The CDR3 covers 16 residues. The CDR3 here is CATALLQGRGDDEQYF. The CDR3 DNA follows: TGTGCCACCGCCCTCTTACAGGGGCGGGGGGACGACGAGCAGTACTTC.

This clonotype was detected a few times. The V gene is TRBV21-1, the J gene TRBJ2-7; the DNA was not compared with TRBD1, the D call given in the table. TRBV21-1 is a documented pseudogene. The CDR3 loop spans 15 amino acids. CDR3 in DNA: TGTGCCAGCAGCAATTGCAGTGTCCGCTCCTACGAGCAGTACTTC. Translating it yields CASSNCSVRSYEQYF.

CDR3 DNA sequence: TGTGCCAGCAGCGGTAGCGGGGCGCTGTACAATGAGCAGTTCTTC. This sequence encodes CASSGSGALYNEQFF. This chain uses TRBV9 with TRBJ2-1; TRBD2 matches at 8 bases. The CDR3 sequence is 15 residues long. CDR1 is SGDLS and CDR2 is YYNGEE in the germline V gene. The V and J ends lost 3 bases and 4 bases, in that order; junction bases with no gene match: 6.

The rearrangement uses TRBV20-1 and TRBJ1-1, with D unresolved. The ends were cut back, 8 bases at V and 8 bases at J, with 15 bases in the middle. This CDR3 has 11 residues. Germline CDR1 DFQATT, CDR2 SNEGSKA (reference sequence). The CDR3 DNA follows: TGCAGTTCCCTCGATGGGAGAGAAGCTTTCTTT. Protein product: CSSLDGREAFF.